A single sample is the source of the 9 T cell receptor beta chains below, sequenced in a study of type 1 regulatory T cells. Study-wide findings and caveats: Compared with non-type 1 regulatory T cells, type 1 regulatory T cells showed a more restricted TCR repertoire.

These receptors are not linked to any known antigen. TCRdb reprocessed the reads with MiXCR, giving one entry per CDR3 protein. The sample has tens of thousands of distinct CDR3 sequences; less than 25% are singletons. The material sequenced was cultured type 1 regulatory T (Tr1) cells, either the whole culture or a sorted fraction (not recorded which). The receptors come from a human donor in good health.

This clonotype occurred a few times. The chain has TRBV29-1 and TRBJ1-4, with unresolved D. With 3 bases removed from V and 7 bases from J, the gap between germline ends came to 12 bases. Looked up from germline, CDR1 is SQVTM and CDR2 is ANQGSEA. The CDR3 is 13 amino acids. The CDR3 loop is CSVDLRTVEKLFF. The DNA of the CDR3 is TGCAGCGTTGACCTCAGGACCGTTGAAAAACTGTTTTTT.

This clonotype showed up just a few times. V is TRBV5-1 and J is TRBJ1-4; no clear D gene. Trimming pared 4 bases from V and 8 bases from J, leaving 15 bases between. The germline V gene encodes CDR1 SGHRS and CDR2 YFSETQ. This CDR3 region has 14 residues. This chain's CDR3 is CASSRVLAEEKLFF. The CDR3 nucleotides read TGCGCCAGCAGCCGAGTGCTGGCGGAGGAAAAACTGTTTTTT.

This clonotype has ten or more counts. This sequence joins TRBV20-1 and TRBJ2-3; D is unresolved. This CDR3 is built from 12 residues. V was pared by 7 bases and J by 2 bases, with 10 bases between. In germline, CDR1 is DFQATT, CDR2 SNEGSKA (reference sequence). CDR3 sequence: CSGWGSTDTQYF. Here the CDR3 DNA reads TGCAGTGGATGGGGTTCCACAGATACGCAGTATTTT.

The chain has TRBV7-8 and TRBJ2-1, with TRBD2 identical over 10 bases. The germline gives CDR1 SGHVS, CDR2 FQNEAQ. The CDR3 extends over 17 amino acids. J gave up 8 bases and V 0 bases, and 10 bases lay outside the gene matches. This CDR3 reads CASSLARALAGVHEQFF. In DNA form, the CDR3 reads TGTGCCAGCAGCTTAGCGAGGGCTCTAGCGGGAGTCCATGAGCAGTTCTTC.

This clonotype was counted many times. The genes are TRBV7-8 and TRBJ1-4; D possibly corresponds to TRBD1 (6 bases). Trimming stripped 6 bases from V and 5 bases from J, with 16 bases between. CDR1 is SGHVS, CDR2 FQNEAQ, per germline. The CDR3 has 15 residues. DNA for the CDR3: TGTGCCAGCAGACCCCGGGCAGGGGAAAATGAAAAACTGTTTTTT. It is translated as CASRPRAGENEKLFF.

The CDR3 coding sequence is TGTGCCACCAGTGATTTCGGCAGGGGGCGTGTTGGTGAGCAGTTCTTC. The encoded protein is CATSDFGRGRVGEQFF. The chain links TRBV24-1 to TRBJ2-1; 8 bases agree with TRBD1. This CDR3 has 16 amino acids. Germline loops: CDR1 KGHDR, CDR2 SFDVKD. The J segment lost 9 bases and the V segment lost 1 base, leaving 10 bases of the junction unmatched.

The V call is TRBV7-9, the J call TRBJ2-3; D perhaps matches TRBD2 (6 bases). Germline-derived CDR1 and CDR2 are SEHNR and FQNEAQ (reference sequence). CDR3 length: 14 residues. The V gene lost 5 bases and the J gene lost 4 bases, with 13 bases spanning the gap. The CDR3 DNA follows: TGTGCCAGCAGCCGTGCCGGGACTCCAGATACGCAGTATTTT. Protein product: CASSRAGTPDTQYF.

This clonotype has only a few counts. Germline is not matched at one junction end, which may reflect a read error. The rearrangement uses TRBV12-3 or TRBV12-4 and TRBJ2-7, with 7 bases matching TRBD1. CDR3 size: 11 residues. Here the CDR3 reads CASSFLGQVNF. The CDR3 nucleotides read TGTGCCAGCAGTTTCCTAGGACAGGTGAACTTC.

This clonotype was counted a few times. This chain joins TRBV2 and TRBJ1-1; 9 positions agree with TRBD1. CDR1 is SNHLY and CDR2 is FYNNEI in the germline V gene. The CDR3 length is 17 residues. Trimming at V came to 10 bases and at J to 9 bases, leaving 24 bases not matched to a gene. In DNA, the CDR3 is TGTGCCACTGGGGGGCTTCCGGGACAGGGAGTATTTCTTAAAGCTTTCTTT. Its translation: CATGGLPGQGVFLKAFF.